This TCR beta chain stems from a study of patients and donors after allogeneic stem cell transplantation. CDR3 length: 12 amino acids. Germline V lookup: CDR1 GTSNPN, CDR2 SVGIG (reference sequence). Trimming pared 0 bases from V and 7 bases from J, leaving 7 bases between. TCRdb fed the RT-PCR reads into MiXCR, producing one record per CDR3 protein. The table has about 230,000 distinct CDR3 sequences, over 12% seen once; the top ten hold around 10%. This clonotype has more than one count but fewer than ten. Sequencing was carried out using blood, either unsorted or a sorted T cell fraction (not recorded which). This clonotype was obtained from a human donor who was either an allogeneic HSCT recipient or a stem cell or donor lymphocyte infusion donor (not recorded which). It is not recorded whose cells these are; they may come from a transplant donor. The chain couples TRBV30 to TRBJ1-5; D may be TRBD1 (6 bases). The CDR3 nucleotides read TGTGCCTGGAGTGTACAGGGCCAGCCCCAGCATTTT. It is translated as CAWSVQGQPQHF.